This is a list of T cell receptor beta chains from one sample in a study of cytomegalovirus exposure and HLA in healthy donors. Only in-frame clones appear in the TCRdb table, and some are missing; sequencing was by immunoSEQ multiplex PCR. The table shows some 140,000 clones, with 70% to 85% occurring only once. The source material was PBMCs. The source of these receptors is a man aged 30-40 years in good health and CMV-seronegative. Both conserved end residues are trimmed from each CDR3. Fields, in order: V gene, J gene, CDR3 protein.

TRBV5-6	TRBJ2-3	ASSFPSGGGDTQY
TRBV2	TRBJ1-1	ASTGHLRNTEAF
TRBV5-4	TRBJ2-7	ASSLSTGGSYEQY
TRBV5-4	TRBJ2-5	ASSLAGGETQY
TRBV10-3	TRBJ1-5	AISEGVAGQPQH
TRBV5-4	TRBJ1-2	ASSQQANYGYT
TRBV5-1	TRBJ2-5	ASSLRQGSQGQY
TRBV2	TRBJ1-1	ASKTGGVGTEAF
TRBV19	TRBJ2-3	ASSIDLGDTDTQY
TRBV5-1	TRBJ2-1	ASSFSGTGITNEQF
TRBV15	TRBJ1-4	ATSRPQVAGGRNEKLF
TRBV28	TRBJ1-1	ASSQGRWGLPSAEAF
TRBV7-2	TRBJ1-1	ASSLSLFTEAF
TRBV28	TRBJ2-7	ASRTQGNHEQY
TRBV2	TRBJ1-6	ASTRDSLFNSPLN
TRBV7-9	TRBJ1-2	ASSPLSDRGTNYGYT
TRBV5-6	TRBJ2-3	ASSFRLAYTDTQY
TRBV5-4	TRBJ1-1	ASSPNRNTEAF
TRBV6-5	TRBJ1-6	ASSWGREDSPLH
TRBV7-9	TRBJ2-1	ASTSSGTRLEGF
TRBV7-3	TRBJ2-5	ASREGLAVETQY
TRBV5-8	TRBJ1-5	ASSFRVNQPQH
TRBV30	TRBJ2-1	AWTRNGGHYNEQF
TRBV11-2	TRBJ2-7	ASSSSYEQY
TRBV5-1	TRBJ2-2	ASSLRASGGLNTGELF
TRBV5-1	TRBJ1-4	ASSPIDRDDEKLF